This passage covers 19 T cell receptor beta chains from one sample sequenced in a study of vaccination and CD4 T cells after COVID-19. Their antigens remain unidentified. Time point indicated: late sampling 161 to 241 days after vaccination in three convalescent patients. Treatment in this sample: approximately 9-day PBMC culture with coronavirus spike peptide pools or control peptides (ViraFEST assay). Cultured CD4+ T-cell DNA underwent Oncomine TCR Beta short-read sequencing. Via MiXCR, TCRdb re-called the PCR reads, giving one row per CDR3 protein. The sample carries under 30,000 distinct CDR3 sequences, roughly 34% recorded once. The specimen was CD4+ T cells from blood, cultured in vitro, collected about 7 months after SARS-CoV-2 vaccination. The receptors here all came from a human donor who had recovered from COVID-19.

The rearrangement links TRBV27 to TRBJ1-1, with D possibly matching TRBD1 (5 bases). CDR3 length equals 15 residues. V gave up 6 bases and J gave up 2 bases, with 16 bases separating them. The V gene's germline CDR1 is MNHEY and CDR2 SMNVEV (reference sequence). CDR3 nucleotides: TGTGCCAGCAGGACCAGTCAAGGACAAAACACTGAAGCTTTCTTT. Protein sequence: CASRTSQGQNTEAFF.

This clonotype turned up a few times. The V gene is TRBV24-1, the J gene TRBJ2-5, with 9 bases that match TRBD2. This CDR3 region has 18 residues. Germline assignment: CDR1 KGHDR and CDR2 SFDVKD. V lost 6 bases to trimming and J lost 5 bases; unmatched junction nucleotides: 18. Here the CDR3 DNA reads TGTGCCACCAGTCGGGGTGGGTTGTCTAGCGGGAACTTCGAGACCCAGTACTTC. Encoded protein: CATSRGGLSSGNFETQYF.

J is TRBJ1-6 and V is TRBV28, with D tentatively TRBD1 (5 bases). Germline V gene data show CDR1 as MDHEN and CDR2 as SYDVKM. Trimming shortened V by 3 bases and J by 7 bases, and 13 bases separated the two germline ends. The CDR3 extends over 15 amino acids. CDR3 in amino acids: CASSFNQGRNSPLHF. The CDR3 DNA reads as TGTGCCAGCAGTTTTAATCAGGGCAGAAATTCACCCCTCCACTTT.

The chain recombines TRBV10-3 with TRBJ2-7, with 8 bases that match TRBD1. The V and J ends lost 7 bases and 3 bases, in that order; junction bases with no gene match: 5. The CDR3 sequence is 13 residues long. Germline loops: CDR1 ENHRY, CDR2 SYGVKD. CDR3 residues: CAITSDRGYEQYF. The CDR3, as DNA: TGTGCCATCACCTCAGACAGGGGCTACGAGCAGTACTTC.

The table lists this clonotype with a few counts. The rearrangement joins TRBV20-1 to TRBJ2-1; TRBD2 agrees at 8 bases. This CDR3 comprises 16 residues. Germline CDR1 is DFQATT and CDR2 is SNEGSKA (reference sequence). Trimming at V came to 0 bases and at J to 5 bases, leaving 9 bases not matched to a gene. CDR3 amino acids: CSAREISSGADNEQFF. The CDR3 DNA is TGCAGTGCTAGAGAGATCAGTAGCGGGGCGGACAATGAGCAGTTCTTC.

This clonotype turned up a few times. CDR3 sequence reads: CSASSLGWLAGETNTGELFF. CDR3 nucleotides: TGCAGTGCTTCCTCTCTGGGGTGGCTAGCGGGGGAAACGAACACCGGGGAGCTGTTTTTT. The chain joins TRBV20-1 to TRBJ2-2; TRBD2 aligns across 10 bases. The CDR3 contains 20 residues. Unmatched junction bases numbered 18, after V lost 5 bases and J lost 0 bases. Germline V CDR1 and CDR2: DFQATT, SNEGSKA (reference sequence).

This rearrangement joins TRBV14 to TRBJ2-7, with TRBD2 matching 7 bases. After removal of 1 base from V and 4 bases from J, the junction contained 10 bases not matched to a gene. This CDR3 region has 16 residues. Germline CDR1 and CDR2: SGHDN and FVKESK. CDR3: CASSQVGSSGRYEQYF. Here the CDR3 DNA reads TGTGCCAGCAGCCAAGTCGGGAGTAGCGGGCGGTACGAGCAGTACTTC. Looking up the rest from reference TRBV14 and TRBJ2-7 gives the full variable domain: EAGVTQFPSHSVIEKGQTVTLRCDPISGHDNLYWYRRVMGKEIKFLLHFVKESKQDESGMPNNRFLAERTGGTYSTLKVQPAELEDSGVYFCASSQVGSSGRYEQYFGPGTRLTVT.

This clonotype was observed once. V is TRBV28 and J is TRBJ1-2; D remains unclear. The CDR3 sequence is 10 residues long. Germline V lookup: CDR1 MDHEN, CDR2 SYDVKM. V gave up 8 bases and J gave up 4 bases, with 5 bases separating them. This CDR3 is CASLGYGYTF. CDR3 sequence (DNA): TGTGCCAGCCTCGGCTATGGCTACACCTTC.

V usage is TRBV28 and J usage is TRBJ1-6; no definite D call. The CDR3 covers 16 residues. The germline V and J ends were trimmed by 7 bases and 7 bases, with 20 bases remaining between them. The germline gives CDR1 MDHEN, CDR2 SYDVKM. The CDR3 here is CASTPTVVFGNSPLHF. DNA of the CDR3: TGTGCCAGCACTCCCACTGTCGTGTTCGGGAATTCACCCCTCCACTTT.

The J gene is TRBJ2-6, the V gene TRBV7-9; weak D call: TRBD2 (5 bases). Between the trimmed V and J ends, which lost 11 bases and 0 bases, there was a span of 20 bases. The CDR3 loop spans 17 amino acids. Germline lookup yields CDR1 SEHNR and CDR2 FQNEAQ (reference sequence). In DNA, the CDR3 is TGTGCCGGGTCGACTAACTTGGGGTACTCTGGGGCCAACGTCCTGACTTTC. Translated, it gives CAGSTNLGYSGANVLTF.

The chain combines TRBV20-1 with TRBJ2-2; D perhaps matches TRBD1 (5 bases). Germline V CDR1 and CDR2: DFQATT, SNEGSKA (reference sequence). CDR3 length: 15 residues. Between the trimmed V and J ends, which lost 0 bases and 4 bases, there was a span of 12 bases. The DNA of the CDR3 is TGCAGTGCTAGAGATAGTAGGGGTGCCACCGGGGAGCTGTTTTTT. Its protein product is CSARDSRGATGELFF.

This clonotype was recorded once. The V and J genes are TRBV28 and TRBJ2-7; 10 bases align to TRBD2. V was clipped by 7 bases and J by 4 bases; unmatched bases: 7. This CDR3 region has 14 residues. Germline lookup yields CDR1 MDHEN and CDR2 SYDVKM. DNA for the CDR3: TGTGCCAGCATGGAGGCTAGCGGGAGATACGAGCAGTACTTC. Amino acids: CASMEASGRYEQYF. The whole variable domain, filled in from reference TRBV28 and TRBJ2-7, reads DVKVTQSSRYLVKRTGEKVFLECVQDMDHENMFWYRQDPGLGLRLIYFSYDVKMKEKGDIPEGYSVSREKKERFSLILESASTNQTSMYLCASMEASGRYEQYFGPGTRLTVT.

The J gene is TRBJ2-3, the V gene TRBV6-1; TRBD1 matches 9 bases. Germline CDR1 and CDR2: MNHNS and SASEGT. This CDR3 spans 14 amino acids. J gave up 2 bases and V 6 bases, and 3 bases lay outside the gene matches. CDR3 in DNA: TGTGCCAGCAGCTGGACAGGGGCCACAGATACGCAGTATTTT. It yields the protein CASSWTGATDTQYF.

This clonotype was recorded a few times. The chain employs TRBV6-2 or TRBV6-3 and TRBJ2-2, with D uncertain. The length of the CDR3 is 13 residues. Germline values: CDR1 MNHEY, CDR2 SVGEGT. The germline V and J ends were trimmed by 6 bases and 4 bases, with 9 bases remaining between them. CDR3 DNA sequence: TGTGCCAGCAGAGCCCTATTCACCGGGGAGCTGTTTTTT. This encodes CASRALFTGELFF.

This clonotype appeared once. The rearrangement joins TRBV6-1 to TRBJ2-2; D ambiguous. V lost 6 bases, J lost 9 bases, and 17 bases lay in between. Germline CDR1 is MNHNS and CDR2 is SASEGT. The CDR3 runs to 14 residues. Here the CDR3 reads CASRKGGLGWELFF. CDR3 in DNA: TGTGCCAGCAGAAAAGGTGGCCTAGGCTGGGAGCTGTTTTTT.

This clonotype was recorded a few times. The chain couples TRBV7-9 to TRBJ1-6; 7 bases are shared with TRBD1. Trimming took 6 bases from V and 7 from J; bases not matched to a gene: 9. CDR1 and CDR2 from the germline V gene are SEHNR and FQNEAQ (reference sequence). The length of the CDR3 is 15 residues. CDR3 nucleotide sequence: TGTGCCAGCAGTCGAGCCGGGACAGAGAATTCACCCCTCCACTTT. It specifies CASSRAGTENSPLHF.

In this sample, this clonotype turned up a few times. CDR3 sequence (DNA): TGCAGTGCCAGCGCACTAGCCAAAAACATTCAGTACTTC. The encoded protein is CSASALAKNIQYF. V is TRBV20-1 and J is TRBJ2-4; D unresolved. V was clipped by 6 bases and J by 0 bases, with 9 bases between them. The CDR3 is 13 residues long. Per the germline V gene, CDR1 is DFQATT and CDR2 is SNEGSKA (reference sequence).

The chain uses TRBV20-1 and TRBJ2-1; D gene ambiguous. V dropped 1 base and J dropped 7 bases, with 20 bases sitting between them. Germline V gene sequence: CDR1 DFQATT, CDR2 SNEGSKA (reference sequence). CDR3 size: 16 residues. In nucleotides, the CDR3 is TGCAGTGCTAGAGCCGTCGCTCGACCCTCGGGTAATGAGCAGTTCTTC. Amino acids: CSARAVARPSGNEQFF.

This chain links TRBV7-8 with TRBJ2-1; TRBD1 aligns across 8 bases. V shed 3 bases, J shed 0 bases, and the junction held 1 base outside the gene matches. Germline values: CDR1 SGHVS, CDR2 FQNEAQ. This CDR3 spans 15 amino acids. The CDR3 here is CASSFDRGSYNEQFF. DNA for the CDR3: TGTGCCAGCAGCTTTGACAGGGGCTCCTACAATGAGCAGTTCTTC.